Below, 17 T cell receptor beta chains from the same sample are listed, as sequenced in a study of cytomegalovirus exposure and HLA in healthy donors. PCR used 60 Vbeta primers and 13 Jbeta primers. Sequenced by immunoSEQ multiplex PCR; TCRdb stores in-frame clones only, minus some. The sample includes 150,000 to 200,000 clones, 65% to 70% seen only once; the top ten take around 4.5%. Sequencing was carried out using PBMCs. The receptors derive from a woman under 30 in good health and CMV-seropositive.

The gene calls are TRBV28 and TRBJ1-2; TRBD1 matches 7 bases. With V trimmed by 8 bases and J by 0 bases, 9 bases remained unmatched. Germline CDR1 is MDHEN and CDR2 is SYDVKM. The CDR3 runs to 15 residues. The CDR3 region is CASHQGGKSNYGYTF. Written as DNA, the CDR3 is TGTGCCAGCCACCAGGGGGGCAAATCTAACTATGGCTACACCTTC.

The V and J genes are TRBV11-2 and TRBJ1-3; D ambiguous. The CDR3 has 12 residues. The germline V gene encodes CDR1 SGHAT and CDR2 FQNNGV. V shed 4 bases and J shed 3 bases, with 4 bases lying between them. The CDR3 nucleotides read TGTGCCAGCAGCTCCGTTGGAAACACCATATATTTT. It is translated as CASSSVGNTIYF.

V is TRBV14 and J is TRBJ2-1; D perhaps matches TRBD1 (6 bases). Germline CDR1 reads SGHDN; CDR2 reads FVKESK. V lost 3 bases to trimming and J lost 3 bases, with 9 bases between them. The CDR3 is made up of 14 amino acids. The CDR3 nucleotides are TGTGCCAGCAGCCACGACAGGTACTACAATGAGCAGTTCTTC. Its protein is CASSHDRYYNEQFF.

The gene calls are TRBV29-1 and TRBJ2-5; D is uncertain. The germline V gene has CDR1 SQVTM and CDR2 ANQGSEA. This CDR3 spans 12 amino acids. Trimming took off 5 bases at V and 0 bases at J, with 7 bases between the two ends. In nucleotides, the CDR3 is TGCAGCGTTTCTCGGGACCAAGAGACCCAGTACTTC. Amino acid sequence: CSVSRDQETQYF.

The table lists this clone with a count of one. This rearrangement joins TRBV4-3 to TRBJ1-5, with 7 positions matching TRBD1. Trimming at V came to 4 bases and at J to 2 bases, leaving 11 bases not matched to a gene. From germline, CDR1 is LGHNA and CDR2 YSLEER. The CDR3 extends over 17 amino acids. Written as DNA, the CDR3 is TGCGCCAGCAGCCCTTCTAGGGGGCGTGGGGGCAATCAGCCCCAGCATTTT. Translated, it gives CASSPSRGRGGNQPQHF.

The chain employs TRBV6-1 and TRBJ1-1, with D possibly matching TRBD1 (5 bases). V was shortened by 2 bases and J by 4 bases, with 8 bases between the two germline ends. The germline CDR1 and CDR2 sequences are MNHNS and SASEGT. The CDR3 runs to 13 residues. CDR3 nucleotides: TGTGCCAGCAGTGAACCCGGGGGCACTGAAGCTTTCTTT. It encodes CASSEPGGTEAFF.

The chain is built from TRBV2 and TRBJ2-3, with D possibly being TRBD2 (5 bases). V lost 8 bases, J lost 5 bases, and 11 bases lay in between. Germline V gene sequence: CDR1 SNHLY, CDR2 FYNNEI. CDR3 size: 12 residues. CDR3 region: CASQRDQDTQYF. CDR3 bases: TGTGCCAGCCAGAGGGATCAAGATACGCAGTATTTT.

This chain links TRBV7-8 with TRBJ2-3; D unresolved. V was shortened by 1 base and J by 0 bases, with 5 bases between the two germline ends. This CDR3 spans 14 amino acids. From germline, CDR1 is SGHVS and CDR2 FQNEAQ. In DNA form, the CDR3 reads TGTGCCAGCAGCTTAGAAACTAGCACAGATACGCAGTATTTT. This sequence encodes CASSLETSTDTQYF.

The chain combines TRBV5-4 with TRBJ2-7; TRBD2 agrees at 13 bases. Germline V gene sequence: CDR1 SGHNT, CDR2 YYREEE (reference sequence). The J segment lost 4 bases and the V segment lost 4 bases, leaving 14 bases of the junction unmatched. The CDR3 totals 18 residues. The CDR3 here is CASSSTLGLAGWGYEQYF. DNA of the CDR3: TGTGCCAGCAGCAGCACTCTGGGACTAGCGGGGTGGGGGTACGAGCAGTACTTC.

The chain recombines TRBV5-4 with TRBJ2-7; 7 nucleotides line up with TRBD1. J was trimmed by 1 base and V by 10 bases; bases with no gene match: 5. Per germline, CDR1 SGHNT and CDR2 YYREEE (reference sequence). CDR3 size: 12 residues. The CDR3 DNA is TGTGCCGCCGGGACAGAATCCTACGAGCAGTACTTC. Residues: CAAGTESYEQYF.

This clone has more than one count but fewer than ten. The V and J genes are TRBV4-3 and TRBJ2-7; the D gene is possibly TRBD2 (6 bases). The CDR3 is 15 amino acids. The germline V gene has CDR1 LGHNA and CDR2 YSLEER. The V end was cut by 1 base, the J end by 3 bases, with 13 bases between. CDR3 amino acids: CASSQGNSGYYEQYF. Here the CDR3 DNA reads TGCGCCAGCAGCCAAGGCAATAGCGGCTACTACGAGCAGTACTTC.

This chain connects TRBV5-4 to TRBJ1-6, with D hard to call. CDR1 and CDR2 (germline): SGHNT, YYREEE (reference sequence). With 0 bases removed from V and 9 bases from J, the gap between germline ends came to 7 bases. The CDR3 contains 13 residues. As DNA, the CDR3 is TGTGCCAGCAGCTTGGAAACTCGTTCACCCCTCCACTTT. Amino acids: CASSLETRSPLHF.

This clone has a handful of counts. The gene calls are TRBV15 and TRBJ1-6; D remains ambiguous. V lost 6 bases, J lost 4 bases, and 16 bases lay in between. Germline CDR1 LNHNV, CDR2 YYDKDF (reference sequence). The CDR3 has 16 amino acids. CDR3 sequence reads: CATREIIGIYNSPLHF. For the CDR3, the DNA is TGTGCCACCAGGGAGATTATCGGGATATATAATTCACCCCTCCACTTT.

The chain employs TRBV7-8 and TRBJ1-1, with TRBD1 matching over 11 bases. CDR3 size: 14 residues. The J segment lost 8 bases and the V segment lost 3 bases, leaving 5 bases of the junction unmatched. CDR1 and CDR2 from the germline V gene are SGHVS and FQNEAQ. The CDR3 bases are TGTGCCAGCAGCTTCCCCGGGACAGGGGGGGAAGCTTTCTTT. It encodes CASSFPGTGGEAFF.

DNA of the CDR3: TGTGCCAGCAGCCAATATCCGGGACAGCCAGGGGATTCACCCCTCCACTTT. This translates into CASSQYPGQPGDSPLHF. This sequence joins TRBV4-2 and TRBJ1-6; 7 nucleotides agree with TRBD1. V trimming: 2 bases; J trimming: 8 bases; junction bases outside the gene matches: 12. Germline V lookup: CDR1 LGHNA, CDR2 YNFKEQ. This CDR3 spans 17 amino acids.

This chain links TRBV6-1 with TRBJ2-3; 9 bases match TRBD2. The CDR3 spans 16 residues. Germline V gives CDR1 MNHNS, CDR2 SASEGT. J lost 5 bases, V lost 2 bases, and 8 bases had no gene match. CDR3 loop: CASSERAGGRGDTQYF. Here the CDR3 DNA reads TGTGCCAGCAGTGAAAGGGCGGGGGGGCGAGGAGATACGCAGTATTTT.

This sequence joins TRBV12-5 and TRBJ1-2, with a tentative D call TRBD1 (5 bases). This CDR3 contains 15 residues. V was pared by 0 bases and J by 4 bases, with 12 bases between. The germline V gene has CDR1 LGHNT and CDR2 FRNRAP. The CDR3 nucleotides read TGTGCTAGTGGTTTGGTGGAGGGTGGGGGCTATGGCTACACCTTC. Protein sequence: CASGLVEGGGYGYTF. Full variable domain (outside the CDR3, taken from reference TRBV12-5 and TRBJ1-2): DARVTQTPRHKVTEMGQEVTMRCQPILGHNTVFWYRQTMMQGLELLAYFRNRAPLDDSGMPKDRFSAEMPDATLATLKIQPSEPRDSAVYFCASGLVEGGGYGYTFGSGTRLTVV.